Presented here are 17 T cell receptor beta chains from one specimen sequenced in a study of cytomegalovirus exposure and HLA in healthy donors. Use of 60 Vbeta and 13 Jbeta primers characterized the PCR. Sequencing used immunoSEQ multiplex PCR; TCRdb keeps in-frame clones, though not all of them. The sample holds about 200,000 clones, around 84% seen once. Specimen: PBMCs. The receptors were sampled from a woman under 30 in good health and CMV-seronegative.

The rearrangement links TRBV5-1 to TRBJ2-1, with TRBD1 matching over 9 bases. The CDR3 spans 15 residues. The germline V gene encodes CDR1 SGHRS and CDR2 YFSETQ. The ends lost 6 bases at V and 1 base at J; junction bases unmatched: 5. This CDR3 reads CASMKGQGSYNEQFF. The CDR3 DNA follows: TGCGCCAGCATGAAGGGACAGGGTTCCTACAATGAGCAGTTCTTC.

The chain employs TRBV10-3 and TRBJ2-1; 10 bases are shared with TRBD2. The V gene's germline CDR1 is ENHRY and CDR2 SYGVKD. V lost 2 bases and J lost 7; bases outside the gene matches: 8. CDR3 length: 16 residues. CDR3 nucleotides: TGTGCCATCAGTGAGGGGCTAGCGGGAGCCCTAAATGAGCAGTTCTTC. It yields the protein CAISEGLAGALNEQFF.

V usage is TRBV7-2 and J usage is TRBJ1-1, with no clear D. This CDR3 contains 16 residues. Germline V gives CDR1 SGHTA, CDR2 FQGNSA. Between the trimmed V and J ends, which lost 5 bases and 3 bases, there was a span of 19 bases. The CDR3, as DNA: TGTGCCAGCAGCCTCTTGACGCGGGCACGTCACACTGAAGCTTTCTTT. It encodes CASSLLTRARHTEAFF.

The chain recombines TRBV6-5 with TRBJ2-7, with a weak D call TRBD2 (7 bases). The CDR3 runs 14 residues. V was pared by 5 bases and J by 2 bases, with 13 bases between. CDR1 and CDR2 (germline): MNHEY, SVGAGI. The DNA of the CDR3 is TGTGCCAGCAGTAGGGGGGGAGGTACCTACGAGCAGTACTTC. It yields the protein CASSRGGGTYEQYF.

The chain carries TRBV18 and TRBJ1-2; no clear D. The V end lost 3 bases, the J end lost 3 bases, and 11 bases lay between the germline ends. Germline CDR1 and CDR2: KGHSH and LQKENI. The CDR3 totals 14 residues. This CDR3 is CASSPTTSHYGYTF. The CDR3 bases are TGTGCCAGCTCACCCACAACCAGTCACTATGGCTACACCTTC.

This clone was seen just once. The rearrangement joins TRBV7-2 to TRBJ2-1, with 7 nucleotides matching TRBD2. The length of the CDR3 is 14 residues. Germline V gene sequence: CDR1 SGHTA, CDR2 FQGNSA. The J segment lost 7 bases and the V segment lost 5 bases, leaving 8 bases of the junction unmatched. Written as DNA, the CDR3 is TGTGCCAGCAGCCTAGAAGGCGGGAGAAATGAGCAGTTCTTC. Translating it yields CASSLEGGRNEQFF. Drawing the rest from reference TRBV7-2 and TRBJ2-1, the complete variable domain is GAGVSQSPSNKVTEKGKDVELRCDPISGHTALYWYRQSLGQGLEFLIYFQGNSAPDKSGLPSDRFSAERTGGSVSTLTIQRTQQEDSAVYLCASSLEGGRNEQFFGPGTRLTVL.

The genes are TRBV5-1 and TRBJ2-3; TRBD1 matches 11 bases. J gave up 1 base and V 4 bases, and 5 bases lay outside the gene matches. The CDR3 has 16 amino acids. The germline gives CDR1 SGHRS, CDR2 YFSETQ. CDR3 in amino acids: CASSLPGQGGTDTQYF. The CDR3 DNA follows: TGCGCCAGCAGCCTACCGGGACAGGGGGGCACAGATACGCAGTATTTT.

The sample holds a few counts of this clone. V is TRBV6-6 and J is TRBJ1-2; 7 bases line up with TRBD1. The germline gives CDR1 MNHNY, CDR2 SVGAGI (reference sequence). V was clipped by 5 bases and J by 6 bases; unmatched bases: 9. The length of the CDR3 is 14 residues. CDR3 coding DNA: TGTGCCAGCAGTCCGCCGGGACAGCGAGATGGCTACACCTTC. Translated, it gives CASSPPGQRDGYTF.

This chain uses TRBV27 with TRBJ1-4, with 12 bases fitting TRBD1. V was pared by 6 bases and J by 3 bases, with 5 bases of the junction left unmatched. Germline CDR1 MNHEY, CDR2 SMNVEV (reference sequence). This CDR3 is 16 amino acids long. The CDR3 loop is CASRGQGAQANEKLFF. The CDR3 bases are TGTGCCAGCAGGGGACAGGGGGCGCAGGCTAATGAAAAACTGTTTTTT.

This chain joins TRBV6-1 and TRBJ1-4, with D tentatively TRBD1 (5 bases). CDR3 length: 13 residues. V was cut by 9 bases and J by 3 bases, with 11 bases left in between. Germline V gene data show CDR1 as MNHNS and CDR2 as SASEGT. CDR3 region: CASQGGANEKLFF. The CDR3 DNA sequence: TGTGCCAGTCAGGGAGGGGCTAATGAAAAACTGTTTTTT.

The V gene is TRBV30, the J gene TRBJ1-2, with D uncertain. The CDR3 has 11 residues. Germline CDR1 reads GTSNPN; CDR2 reads SVGIG (reference sequence). V shed 4 bases and J shed 2 bases, with 5 bases lying between them. The CDR3 here is CAWILNYGYTF. CDR3 coding DNA: TGTGCCTGGATTCTAAACTATGGCTACACCTTC. The whole variable domain, remainder taken from reference TRBV30 and TRBJ1-2, is SQTIHQWPATLVQPVGSPLSLECTVEGTSNPNLYWYRQAAGRGLQLLFYSVGIGQISSEVPQNLSASRPQDRQFILSSKKLLLSDSGFYLCAWILNYGYTFGSGTRLTVV.

This clone was seen once. The chain has TRBV7-9 and TRBJ2-3; the D gene is possibly TRBD2 (5 bases). CDR3 length: 14 amino acids. Trimming left V 1 base short and J 2 bases short, with 7 bases between. The germline V gene encodes CDR1 SEHNR and CDR2 FQNEAQ (reference sequence). CDR3 amino acids: CASSLVDFTDTQYF. CDR3 sequence (DNA): TGTGCCAGCAGCTTAGTGGACTTCACAGATACGCAGTATTTT.

The CDR3 bases are TGCGCCAGCAGCCAAGAATTTCCGGCTAGCGGGGTCGAGCAGTACTTC. This gives the protein CASSQEFPASGVEQYF. This chain links TRBV4-1 with TRBJ2-7, with 9 bases fitting TRBD2. V lost 0 bases to trimming and J lost 6 bases; unmatched junction nucleotides: 9. Looked up from germline, CDR1 is MGHRA and CDR2 is YSYEKL. This CDR3 has 16 amino acids.

The chain carries TRBV6-5 and TRBJ2-3; D is perhaps TRBD1 (5 bases). Trimming shortened V by 0 bases and J by 5 bases, and 9 bases separated the two germline ends. This CDR3 comprises 14 residues. Germline values: CDR1 MNHEY, CDR2 SVGAGI. The CDR3 coding sequence is TGTGCCAGCAGTTACTCGTGGGGCCAAGATACGCAGTATTTT. It specifies CASSYSWGQDTQYF.

This clone was found a few times. The chain employs TRBV19 and TRBJ1-4; possibly TRBD1 for D (6 bases). The CDR3 covers 16 residues. Germline lookup yields CDR1 LNHDA and CDR2 SQIVND (reference sequence). V was trimmed by 4 bases and J by 0 bases, leaving 12 bases between them. The CDR3 nucleotides are TGTGCCAGTAGTAGGACAGTCCCTGCAACTAATGAAAAACTGTTTTTT. It encodes CASSRTVPATNEKLFF.

This chain connects TRBV6-5 to TRBJ1-4; no firm D call. Trimming took off 5 bases at V and 0 bases at J, with 10 bases between the two ends. The germline V gene encodes CDR1 MNHEY and CDR2 SVGAGI. This CDR3 region has 15 residues. The CDR3, as DNA: TGTGCCAGCAGTCGCGTAGTTGCAACTAATGAAAAACTGTTTTTT. Translation gives CASSRVVATNEKLFF.

The chain carries TRBV20-1 and TRBJ2-1; a weak D match, TRBD2 (5 bases). This CDR3 region has 11 residues. Trimming took off 4 bases at V and 9 bases at J, with 10 bases between the two ends. CDR1 is DFQATT, CDR2 SNEGSKA, per germline (reference sequence). The CDR3 nucleotides are TGCAGTGCTACCGGGAAAGGTGAGCAGTTCTTC. Translated, it gives CSATGKGEQFF.